A selection of T cell receptor beta chains follows, all from one sample in a study of regulatory T cells in long-lasting Graves disease. TCRdb reanalysed the multiplex PCR reads using MiXCR and keeps one entry per CDR3 protein. Of about 500,000 distinct CDR3 sequences listed, around 15% are singletons. This sample also belongs to another study, concerning T cells in Graves' hyperthyroidism and ophthalmopathy.

The sequenced sample was peripheral blood mononuclear cells (PBMCs), obtained at new diagnosis, from a patient treated with antithyroid drugs. These receptors were collected from a man aged 35 to 55 with Graves disease. CDR3s include the opening cysteine and the closing phenylalanine or tryptophan. D genes are given only for firm matches. Not every row has a clone size; where given, it reads once, few, many or a size class.

v_call	j_call	clone_size	d_call	cdr3_aa	cdr3_nt
TRBV20-1	TRBJ2-3	few	TRBD2	CSAKEGGRGTDTQYF	TGCAGTGCCAAGGAGGGCGGGAGAGGTACAGATACGCAGTATTTT
TRBV29-1	TRBJ2-5	few	TRBD2	CSVRDSGRGGETQYF	TGCAGCGTTCGAGATAGCGGGAGGGGGGGAGAGACCCAGTACTTC
TRBV11-1	TRBJ2-3	many	.	CASSSARTVMTDTQYF	TGTGCCAGCAGCTCAGCCCGGACAGTGATGACAGATACGCAGTATTTT
TRBV11-2	TRBJ2-2	.	.	CASSLGDTFTGELFF	TGTGCCAGCAGCTTGGGGGACACCTTCACCGGGGAGCTGTTTTTT
TRBV28	TRBJ2-7	many	.	CASSLVTVSTFEQYF	TGTGCCAGCAGTTTGGTCACGGTTTCGACGTTCGAGCAGTACTTC
TRBV18	TRBJ1-4	few	.	CASSPGQREKLFF	TGTGCCAGCTCACCAGGGCAGAGGGAAAAACTGTTTTTT
TRBV6-2/TRBV6-3	TRBJ2-1	many	TRBD2	CASSRTGTISGEQFF	TGTGCCAGCAGTCGAACCGGGACTATCAGCGGGGAGCAGTTCTTC
TRBV7-9	TRBJ2-2	many	.	CASSPTGANTGELFF	TGTGCCAGCAGCCCGACAGGTGCGAACACCGGGGAGCTGTTTTTT
TRBV28	TRBJ2-2	.	.	CASRDSYTGELFF	TGTGCCAGCCGGGACTCGTACACCGGGGAGCTGTTTTTT
TRBV19	TRBJ2-2	.	.	CASSIAAGRTGELFF	TGTGCCAGTAGTATAGCCGCAGGGAGGACCGGGGAGCTGTTTTTT
TRBV20-1	TRBJ2-7	many	TRBD1	CSARDRTGIYEQYF	TGCAGTGCTAGAGATAGGACAGGGATCTACGAGCAGTACTTC
TRBV18	TRBJ2-5	.	TRBD2	CASSPPVAGRGETQYF	TGTGCCAGCTCACCGCCCGTAGCGGGTCGGGGGGAGACCCAGTACTTC
TRBV28	TRBJ1-1	many	.	CASSLGGGGRGTEAFF	TGTGCCAGCAGTTTAGGGGGCGGGGGGCGCGGTACTGAAGCTTTCTTT
TRBV5-1	TRBJ2-3	.	.	CASSLERGRTDTQYF	TGCGCCAGCAGCTTGGAAAGGGGTCGCACAGATACGCAGTATTTT
TRBV28	TRBJ2-7	many	TRBD1	CASYRTGESYEQYF	TGTGCCAGCTACAGGACAGGGGAGTCCTACGAGCAGTACTTC
TRBV18	TRBJ2-7	many	.	CASSPSRDLEQYF	TGTGCCAGCTCACCCTCCCGGGACCTCGAGCAGTACTTC
TRBV27	TRBJ2-1	many	.	CASRPRRAPGNEQFF	TGTGCCAGCAGACCGCGGAGAGCCCCAGGCAATGAGCAGTTCTTC
TRBV5-1	TRBJ1-4	many	.	CASSIRGGGVEEKLFF	TGCGCCAGCAGCATCCGTGGTGGGGGAGTAGAGGAAAAACTGTTTTTT
TRBV19	TRBJ2-1	.	TRBD2	CASSWREDNEQFF	TGTGCCAGTAGCTGGCGGGAGGACAATGAGCAGTTCTTC
TRBV7-8	TRBJ2-2	many	.	CASSLSRMLNTGELFF	TGTGCCAGCAGCCTATCAAGGATGCTTAACACCGGGGAGCTGTTTTTT